These T cell receptor beta chains were read from a single sample in a study of Ad26.COV2.S vaccination and SARS-CoV-2 variants. Assay: immunoSEQ multiplex PCR; the TCRdb copy retains only in-frame clones and omits some. The sample contains around 370,000 clones, approximately 84% of which appear only once. Sequences were derived from peripheral blood, sampled in a trial of Ad26.COV2.S vaccine versus placebo. Receptor source: a person between 18 and 65 years old who received the Ad26.COV2.S COVID-19 vaccine or a placebo. CDR3s include the opening cysteine and the closing phenylalanine or tryptophan. D genes are given only for firm matches. Clone sizes are given selectively: once, few, many, or a class where the clone is expanded.

>TRBD1|few|TRBJ1-6|TRBV5-6
CASSIRPRGINSPLHF
TGTGCCAGCAGCATACGCCCCAGGGGGATAAATTCACCCCTCCACTTT
>.|.|TRBJ1-1|TRBV5-4
CASSAGTPFRGDTEAFF
TGTGCCAGCAGCGCCGGGACACCCTTTAGGGGGGACACTGAAGCTTTCTTT
>.|.|TRBJ2-7|TRBV3-1/TRBV3-2
CASSHGFYEQYF
TGTGCCAGCAGCCATGGATTTTACGAGCAGTACTTC
>.|.|TRBJ1-1|TRBV4-1
CASSRGTLQAFF
TGCGCCAGCAGCAGGGGAACTCTTCAAGCTTTCTTT
>.|.|TRBJ2-7|TRBV28
CASSFHDRSYEQYF
TGTGCCAGCAGTTTCCACGACAGATCCTACGAGCAGTACTTC
>.|many|TRBJ1-1|TRBV11-2
CASSLVSLTGINTEAFF
TGTGCCAGCAGCTTAGTAAGTCTAACAGGGATTAACACTGAAGCTTTCTTT
>.|.|TRBJ2-7|TRBV6-1
CASSSETGLYEQYF
TGTGCCAGCAGTTCCGAAACAGGGCTCTACGAGCAGTACTTC
>TRBD1|.|TRBJ1-1|TRBV2
CASSSQGAGTEAFF
TGTGCCAGCAGTTCACAGGGGGCGGGCACTGAAGCTTTCTTT
>TRBD1|.|TRBJ2-2|TRBV6-6
CASRHDRGYTGELFF
TGTGCCAGCAGACACGACAGGGGCTACACCGGGGAGCTGTTTTTT
>.|.|TRBJ2-2|TRBV15
CATSSVLADNTGELFF
TGTGCCACCAGCAGCGTACTAGCAGACAACACCGGGGAGCTGTTTTTT
>.|.|TRBJ1-6|TRBV28
CASRPTGWGNSPLHF
TGTGCCAGCAGACCGACAGGTTGGGGCAATTCACCCCTCCACTTT
>TRBD1|.|TRBJ2-7|TRBV23-1
CASSQMNWDRVIGQYF
TGCGCCAGCAGTCAAATGAACTGGGACAGGGTCATTGGGCAGTACTTC
>TRBD1|.|TRBJ2-7|TRBV23-1
CASSQPSDRDYEQYF
TGCGCCAGCAGTCAACCCTCGGACAGGGATTACGAGCAGTACTTC
>.|.|TRBJ2-3|TRBV6-4
CASSDTRTSTDTQYF
TGTGCCAGCAGTGACACCCGTACTAGCACAGATACGCAGTATTTT
>.|.|TRBJ1-6|TRBV4-2
CASSQEGLGAISPLHF
TGTGCCAGCAGCCAAGAAGGGTTGGGGGCCATATCACCCCTCCACTTT
>.|.|TRBJ1-4|TRBV5-1
CASSLGGDHEKLFF
TGCGCCAGCAGCTTGGGAGGGGACCATGAAAAACTGTTTTTT
>.|.|TRBJ2-5|TRBV15
CATSRDSVETQYF
TGTGCCACCAGCAGAGATTCTGTGGAGACCCAGTACTTC